This T cell receptor (beta chain) was recovered during a study of T cell responses to AZD1222 COVID-19 vaccine. Pooling covered second doses at about 4 or about 12 weeks. Sequencing used immunoSEQ multiplex PCR; TCRdb keeps in-frame clones, though not all of them. This table holds about 120,000 clones, roughly nine tenths found once. Of note for this clone: Its specificity is unknown.

Study results and caveats: The study reported that nearly half of spike-specific TCRs target unmutated variant regions. There were repertoire samples only from the period after the peak T cell response. Most donors were white British, females outnumbered males, and clonal diversity was possibly underestimated.

The TCR was taken from an adult who received the AZD1222 COVID-19 vaccine. The material was peripheral blood, obtained 28 days after the second AZD1222 dose.

CDR3 amino acids: CASSLGSGTPQQYF. The CDR3 DNA is TGTGCCAGCAGCTTAGGTAGCGGGACCCCTCAGCAGTACTTC. This chain joins TRBV7-2 and TRBJ2-7; 8 bases are shared with TRBD2. Germline CDR1 reads SGHTA; CDR2 reads FQGNSA. The CDR3 loop spans 14 amino acids. V lost 1 base and J lost 8; bases outside the gene matches: 7.